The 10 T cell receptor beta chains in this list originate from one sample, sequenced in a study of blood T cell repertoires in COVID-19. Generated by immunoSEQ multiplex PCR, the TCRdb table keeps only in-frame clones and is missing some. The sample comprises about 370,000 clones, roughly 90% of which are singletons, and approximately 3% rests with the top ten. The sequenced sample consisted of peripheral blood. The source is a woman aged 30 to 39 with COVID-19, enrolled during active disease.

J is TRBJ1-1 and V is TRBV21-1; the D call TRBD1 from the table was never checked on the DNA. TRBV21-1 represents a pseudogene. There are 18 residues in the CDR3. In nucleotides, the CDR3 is TGTGCCAGCAGCGGCCCCACCTCCTCAGGGAAAGGGGGCACTGAAGCTTTCTTT. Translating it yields CASSGPTSSGKGGTEAFF.

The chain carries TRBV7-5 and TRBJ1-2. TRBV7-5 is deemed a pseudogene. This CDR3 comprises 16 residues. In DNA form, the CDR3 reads TGTGCCAGAAGCCGAGGGAGGACGATTCAGGTCCATGGCTACACCTTC. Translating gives CARSRGRTIQVHGYTF.

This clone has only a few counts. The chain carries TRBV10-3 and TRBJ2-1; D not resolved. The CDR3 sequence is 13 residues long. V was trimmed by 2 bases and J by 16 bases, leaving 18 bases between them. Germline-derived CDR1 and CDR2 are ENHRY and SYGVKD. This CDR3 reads CAISEGPTTPAFF. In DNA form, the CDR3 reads TGTGCCATCAGTGAGGGCCCCACAACCCCTGCCTTCTTC.

The CDR3 spells CASSVNGLAGPNEQFF. As DNA, the CDR3 is TGCGCCAGCAGCGTCAACGGACTAGCGGGACCAAATGAGCAGTTCTTC. This chain links TRBV4-3 with TRBJ2-1, with 12 bases lining up with TRBD2. J was trimmed by 7 bases and V by 5 bases; bases with no gene match: 9. CDR1 is LGHNA, CDR2 YSLEER, per germline. CDR3 length: 16 amino acids.

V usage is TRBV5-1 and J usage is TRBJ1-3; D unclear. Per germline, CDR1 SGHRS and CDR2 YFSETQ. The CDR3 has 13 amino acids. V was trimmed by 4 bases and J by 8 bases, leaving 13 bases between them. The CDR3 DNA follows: TGCGCCAGCAGCCCATCGAAGCCGGACACCATATATTTT. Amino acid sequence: CASSPSKPDTIYF.

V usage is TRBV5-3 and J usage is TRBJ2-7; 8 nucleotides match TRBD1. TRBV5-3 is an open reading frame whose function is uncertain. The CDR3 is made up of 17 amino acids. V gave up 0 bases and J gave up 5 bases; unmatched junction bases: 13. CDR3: CARSLGFLPDRDNEQYF. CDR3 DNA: TGTGCCAGAAGCTTGGGGTTCCTCCCGGACAGGGATAACGAGCAGTACTTC.

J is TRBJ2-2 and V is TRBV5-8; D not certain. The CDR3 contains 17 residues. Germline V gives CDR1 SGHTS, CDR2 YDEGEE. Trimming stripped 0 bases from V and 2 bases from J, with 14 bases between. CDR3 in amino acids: CASSLAAPSGNTGELFF. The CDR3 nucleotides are TGTGCCAGCAGCTTGGCCGCCCCCTCGGGTAACACCGGGGAGCTGTTTTTT.

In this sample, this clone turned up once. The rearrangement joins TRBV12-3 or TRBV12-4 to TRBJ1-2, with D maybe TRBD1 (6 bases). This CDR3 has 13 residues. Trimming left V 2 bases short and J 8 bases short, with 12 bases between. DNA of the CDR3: TGTGCCAGCAGTTTATTTGAGGGGGAAGGCTACACCTTC. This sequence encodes CASSLFEGEGYTF.

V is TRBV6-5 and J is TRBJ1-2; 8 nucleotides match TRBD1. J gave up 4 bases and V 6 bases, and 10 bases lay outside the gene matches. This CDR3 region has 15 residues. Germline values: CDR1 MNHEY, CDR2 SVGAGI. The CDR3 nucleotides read TGTGCCAGCAGGCACTTACAGGGGGGCCCCTATGGCTACACCTTC. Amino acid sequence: CASRHLQGGPYGYTF.

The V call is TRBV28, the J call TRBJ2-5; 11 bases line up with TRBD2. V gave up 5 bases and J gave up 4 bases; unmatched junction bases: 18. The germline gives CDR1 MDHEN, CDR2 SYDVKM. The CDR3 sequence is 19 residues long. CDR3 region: CASSPLWGLAVGKGETQYF. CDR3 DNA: TGTGCCAGCAGTCCCTTATGGGGACTAGCGGTGGGGAAGGGAGAGACCCAGTACTTC. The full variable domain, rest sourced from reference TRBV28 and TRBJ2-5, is DVKVTQSSRYLVKRTGEKVFLECVQDMDHENMFWYRQDPGLGLRLIYFSYDVKMKEKGDIPEGYSVSREKKERFSLILESASTNQTSMYLCASSPLWGLAVGKGETQYFGPGTRLLVL.